This TCR beta chain is drawn from a study of shared T cell receptors in the human thymus. Clones were sequenced by immunoSEQ multiplex PCR, and TCRdb holds only the in-frame ones, with some missing. The table includes some 720,000 clones, roughly 90% detected once. Germline V CDR1 and CDR2: SGHAT, FQNNGV. The V and J ends lost 2 bases and 2 bases, in that order; junction bases with no gene match: 11. This CDR3 is built from 18 residues. These records were also assigned to another study, of human thymus T cells. From that report: Corrective surgery for congenital heart defects was being performed on the healthy Finnish infants who were the donors. Corrective heart surgery yielded resections, and these provided the thymus tissue. Thymic as well as blood repertoires seemed to favor certain V and J genes unevenly.

The TCR originated in a boy under two years old with a congenital heart defect. The chain has TRBV11-2 and TRBJ2-3; 9 bases match TRBD2. The material sequenced was thymocytes. CDR3 DNA sequence: TGTGCCAGCAGCTTATTTTCGACTAGCGGAACGACCACAGATACGCAGTATTTT. Encoded protein: CASSLFSTSGTTTDTQYF.